This T cell receptor (beta chain) was captured by sequencing in a study of blood T cell repertoires in COVID-19. Overall study: COVID-19 samples collected from the United States, Italy and Spain covered acute and convalescent phases. T cells, B-cell-depleted T cells, or PBMCs supplied cDNA or gDNA.

Under the authors' procedure: Scientists estimated how many nucleated cells there were by amplifying reference gene primers. The method was immunoSEQ multiplex PCR; TCRdb's version includes in-frame clones alone and lacks a portion of them. That table gives V, J and clone size, and the DNA gave D and trimming. The sample gives some 330,000 clones, approximately 88% of which show up once; 4% is in the top ten. V lost 3 bases and J 3 bases, leaving 14 bases between the germline ends. CDR1 is SGHNT, CDR2 YYREEE, per germline (reference sequence). The CDR3 runs 15 residues. The chain joins TRBV5-4 to TRBJ2-3; D might be TRBD2 (5 bases). The TCR was taken from a woman in her 50s with active or convalescent COVID-19. Sequencing input: peripheral blood. The chain's CDR3 is CASSYLGVWTDTQYF. CDR3 in DNA: TGTGCCAGCAGCTACCTCGGGGTATGGACAGATACGCAGTATTTT.